Below, 27 T cell receptor beta chains from the same sample are listed, as sequenced in a study of T-cell reconstitution after alpha-beta-depleted transplantation in children. Preparation of the TCRbeta library used unique molecular identifiers. Each CDR3 protein is one row after TCRdb ran MiXCR on the PCR reads. The profile covers around 580,000 distinct CDR3 sequences, with under 30% appearing a single time and 13% to 15% taken by the ten largest. The starting material was PBMCs, mostly from graft donor cells, obtained 360 days after TCRalphabeta/CD19-depleted stem cell transplant. These receptors came from a boy younger than two who had a stem cell transplant for acute myeloid leukemia, so the T cells may come from the graft donor.

The rearrangement links TRBV12-3 or TRBV12-4 to TRBJ2-1; 7 nucleotides align to TRBD2. V gave up 6 bases and J gave up 2 bases; unmatched junction bases: 10. The CDR3 has 16 residues. CDR3 in DNA: TGTGCCAGCAGCCGCCTGGGGAGGGCCCCCTACAATGAGCAGTTCTTC. This gives the protein CASSRLGRAPYNEQFF.

This chain joins TRBV6-2 or TRBV6-3 and TRBJ2-7; D may be TRBD1 (5 bases). V was pared by 2 bases and J by 3 bases, with 8 bases between. Germline values: CDR1 MNHEY, CDR2 SVGEGT. The CDR3 is made up of 13 amino acids. CDR3 loop: CASSYEGDYEQYF. As DNA, the CDR3 is TGTGCCAGCAGTTACGAAGGGGACTACGAGCAGTACTTC.

The chain combines TRBV9 with TRBJ2-7; perhaps D is TRBD1 or TRBD2 (6 bases each). Germline loops: CDR1 SGDLS, CDR2 YYNGEE. The CDR3 extends over 14 amino acids. Trimming removed 1 base at V and 2 bases at J, with 10 bases between. This CDR3 reads CASSVSGEAYEQYF. The CDR3 DNA is TGTGCCAGCAGCGTATCAGGGGAGGCCTACGAGCAGTACTTC.

This clonotype was detected a few times. This rearrangement joins TRBV20-1 to TRBJ1-1, with D maybe TRBD1 (5 bases). The CDR3 loop spans 12 amino acids. V was cut by 5 bases and J by 3 bases, with 10 bases left in between. Germline assignment: CDR1 DFQATT and CDR2 SNEGSKA (reference sequence). The CDR3 DNA is TGCAGTGCTCCGACAGTGGACACTGAAGCTTTCTTT. Encoded protein: CSAPTVDTEAFF.

This clonotype was counted only a few times. The chain employs TRBV6-5 and TRBJ1-2, with a weak D call TRBD1 (5 bases). The ends were cut back, 4 bases at V and 4 bases at J, with 16 bases in the middle. Germline V gene sequence: CDR1 MNHEY, CDR2 SVGAGI. The CDR3 sequence is 15 residues long. CDR3 bases: TGTGCCAGCAGTTCTGCCCTGACAGTCACCTATGGCTACACCTTC. Its protein product is CASSSALTVTYGYTF.

The J gene is TRBJ2-5, the V gene TRBV6-5; D is unresolved. Looked up from germline, CDR1 is MNHEY and CDR2 is SVGAGI. The CDR3 contains 17 residues. The ends were cut back, 2 bases at V and 0 bases at J, with 16 bases in the middle. The DNA of the CDR3 is TGTGCCAGCAGTTACAGCGCCCTTAACGTAGACCAAGAGACCCAGTACTTC. Translation: CASSYSALNVDQETQYF.

This clonotype has a count of ten or more. The J gene is TRBJ2-1, the V gene TRBV6-1; TRBD2 agrees at 8 bases. Trimming at V came to 1 base and at J to 4 bases, leaving 3 bases not matched to a gene. CDR1 and CDR2 from the germline V gene are MNHNS and SASEGT. The CDR3 spans 15 residues. The CDR3 DNA follows: TGTGCCAGCAGTGAAGGACTAGCGATTTACAATGAGCAGTTCTTC. Its protein is CASSEGLAIYNEQFF.

This clonotype has more than one count but fewer than ten. This chain joins TRBV10-3 and TRBJ2-7; D is unclear. The germline V gene encodes CDR1 ENHRY and CDR2 SYGVKD. This CDR3 contains 14 residues. V dropped 0 bases and J dropped 2 bases, with 8 bases sitting between them. This chain's CDR3 is CAISESDGPYEQYF. DNA of the CDR3: TGTGCCATCAGTGAGTCCGACGGACCCTACGAGCAGTACTTC.

In its sample, this clonotype was seen a few times. This sequence joins TRBV20-1 and TRBJ2-1; D might be TRBD2 (6 bases). Germline lookup yields CDR1 DFQATT and CDR2 SNEGSKA (reference sequence). V gave up 5 bases and J gave up 3 bases, with 20 bases separating them. The CDR3 is made up of 16 amino acids. Here the CDR3 DNA reads TGCAGTGCTGAACTTTCTAGCGAAGGGTACTACAATGAGCAGTTCTTC. This gives the protein CSAELSSEGYYNEQFF.

This clonotype has at least ten counts. The rearrangement uses TRBV15 and TRBJ2-1; a possible D gene is TRBD1 (5 bases). CDR3 length: 11 amino acids. Germline V CDR1 and CDR2: LNHNV, YYDKDF (reference sequence). The V gene lost 11 bases and the J gene lost 5 bases, with 10 bases spanning the gap. The CDR3 loop reads CALGHNNEQFF. DNA for the CDR3: TGTGCCCTCGGACACAACAATGAGCAGTTCTTC.

There are many counts of this clonotype. The rearrangement links TRBV29-1 to TRBJ2-5; maybe TRBD2 (5 bases). V lost 3 bases and J 1 base, leaving 9 bases between the germline ends. Germline CDR1 reads SQVTM; CDR2 reads ANQGSEA. CDR3 length: 13 residues. CDR3 residues: CSVETKLQETQYF. Written as DNA, the CDR3 is TGCAGCGTTGAGACTAAGCTCCAAGAGACCCAGTACTTC.

This clonotype was found a few times. The chain carries TRBV7-9 and TRBJ2-6; 9 positions agree with TRBD1. V was pared by 2 bases and J by 1 base, with 12 bases of the junction left unmatched. CDR1 and CDR2 from the germline V gene are SEHNR and FQNEAQ (reference sequence). There are 20 residues in the CDR3. The CDR3 sequence: CASSLWITGGANSGANVLTF. As DNA, the CDR3 is TGTGCCAGCAGCTTATGGATAACAGGGGGCGCCAATTCTGGGGCCAACGTCCTGACTTTC.

To note about this clonotype: The junction departs from germline at one end; a sequencing error may be responsible. This chain uses TRBV20-1 with TRBJ2-2, with TRBD2 matching 9 bases. Germline values: CDR1 DFQATT, CDR2 SNEGSKA (reference sequence). CDR3 length equals 17 residues. For the CDR3, the DNA is TGCTGTGCCCAGGATCCTAGCGGGGTCCGGAACACCGGGGAGCTGTTTTTT. Its translation: CCAQDPSGVRNTGELFF.

This clonotype has just a few counts. This CDR3 is CASSLGGDTLYEQYV. DNA for the CDR3: TGTGCCAGCAGCTTAGGAGGGGACACGCTCTACGAGCAGTACGTC. J is TRBJ2-7 and V is TRBV7-2, with a weak D call TRBD1 (6 bases). This CDR3 is 15 amino acids long. V shed 1 base and J shed 3 bases, with 13 bases lying between them. The V gene's germline CDR1 is SGHTA and CDR2 FQGNSA.

This clonotype was observed a handful of times. This sequence joins TRBV6-1 and TRBJ1-1, with TRBD1 matching 8 bases. V was clipped by 3 bases and J by 5 bases; unmatched bases: 8. CDR1 is MNHNS and CDR2 is SASEGT in the germline V gene. The CDR3 sequence is 15 residues long. Here the CDR3 reads CASSDQGAARTEAFF. CDR3 bases: TGTGCCAGCAGTGATCAGGGGGCGGCGAGGACTGAAGCTTTCTTT.

The J gene is TRBJ1-5, the V gene TRBV27; no clear D. Germline loops: CDR1 MNHEY, CDR2 SMNVEV (reference sequence). Trimming pared 2 bases from V and 0 bases from J, leaving 11 bases between. The CDR3 runs to 16 residues. CDR3 sequence reads: CASSLTPLYSNQPQHF. CDR3 nucleotides: TGTGCCAGCAGTTTAACCCCGCTCTATAGCAATCAGCCCCAGCATTTT.

This clonotype has at least ten counts. The rearrangement links TRBV12-3 or TRBV12-4 to TRBJ2-4; the D gene could be TRBD1 or TRBD2 (5 bases each). The length of the CDR3 is 14 residues. Deletions cut 5 bases from V and 6 bases from J, with 14 bases between. As DNA, the CDR3 is TGTGCCAGCAGTCCACTCCGGGACGGAAACATTCAGTACTTC. Translated, it gives CASSPLRDGNIQYF.

Only a few counts were recorded for this clonotype. V gene TRBV6-1 combines with J gene TRBJ2-1; 16 bases match TRBD2. The CDR3 covers 17 residues. Germline loops: CDR1 MNHNS, CDR2 SASEGT. V dropped 6 bases and J dropped 7; count of bases not matched to a gene: 9. This chain's CDR3 is CASRQGLAGGPRNEQFF. The CDR3 DNA is TGTGCCAGCAGACAGGGACTAGCGGGGGGGCCACGGAATGAGCAGTTCTTC.

There are a few counts of this clonotype. The chain is built from TRBV2 and TRBJ2-5; TRBD2 matches at 8 bases. The CDR3 has 14 residues. Germline CDR1 is SNHLY and CDR2 is FYNNEI. Trimming removed 6 bases from V and 1 base from J; junction bases left unmatched: 4. In DNA, the CDR3 is TGTGCCAGCAGAGCGGGGGCACTCCAAGAGACCCAGTACTTC. This encodes CASRAGALQETQYF. Supplemented by reference TRBV2 and TRBJ2-5, the full variable domain reads EPEVTQTPSHQVTQMGQEVILRCVPISNHLYFYWYRQILGQKVEFLVSFYNNEISEKSEIFDDQFSVERPDGSNFTLKIRSTKLEDSAMYFCASRAGALQETQYFGPGTRLLVL.

The V gene is TRBV11-2, the J gene TRBJ2-3; TRBD1 or TRBD2 may be the D gene (6 bases each). Trimming pared 0 bases from V and 5 bases from J, leaving 15 bases between. CDR3 size: 16 residues. Germline V lookup: CDR1 SGHAT, CDR2 FQNNGV. CDR3 sequence reads: CASSLDGRGEEDTQYF. The DNA of the CDR3 is TGTGCCAGCAGCTTAGATGGTAGGGGGGAGGAAGATACGCAGTATTTT. The variable domain in full, with the rest retrieved from reference TRBV11-2 and TRBJ2-3, is EAGVAQSPRYKIIEKRQSVAFWCNPISGHATLYWYQQILGQGPKLLIQFQNNGVVDDSQLPKDRFSAERLKGVDSTLKIQPAKLEDSAVYLCASSLDGRGEEDTQYFGPGTRLTVL.

The table lists this clonotype with a few counts. This rearrangement joins TRBV10-3 to TRBJ2-2; D unresolved. The length of the CDR3 is 15 residues. The V end was cut by 6 bases, the J end by 5 bases, with 16 bases between. Germline V gene sequence: CDR1 ENHRY, CDR2 SYGVKD. The CDR3 protein is CAISDRPTGTGELFF. The CDR3 DNA follows: TGTGCCATCAGCGATCGCCCTACTGGGACCGGGGAGCTGTTTTTT.

The genes are TRBV5-1 and TRBJ2-7, with D maybe TRBD1 (6 bases). Trimming shortened V by 3 bases and J by 9 bases, and 22 bases separated the two germline ends. Germline assignment: CDR1 SGHRS and CDR2 YFSETQ. This CDR3 spans 15 amino acids. The CDR3 coding sequence is TGCGCCAGCAGCTGGGGGCCTCTCCTTAGGGACGGGCAGTACTTC. Protein sequence: CASSWGPLLRDGQYF.

This clonotype was seen a handful of times. The genes are TRBV6-5 and TRBJ1-1; D unclear. This CDR3 contains 14 residues. The ends were cut back, 2 bases at V and 1 base at J, with 8 bases in the middle. Per germline, CDR1 MNHEY and CDR2 SVGAGI. The CDR3 region has the DNA TGTGCCAGCAGTTACAGGGAAAGGAACACTGAAGCTTTCTTT. Translation gives CASSYRERNTEAFF.

This clonotype has at least ten counts. The chain is built from TRBV12-3 or TRBV12-4 and TRBJ2-2; 7 bases fit TRBD1. The trim removed 11 bases at V and 3 bases at J, leaving 12 bases unmatched. The CDR3 length is 15 residues. The CDR3 DNA sequence: TGTGCCGCCACGTCAAAACAGGGGCACACCGGGGAGCTGTTTTTT. Translating gives CAATSKQGHTGELFF.

Sample share makes this clonotype large (0.1 to 1%). CDR3 bases: TGTGCCACTCCCCTCTATGGCTACACCTTC. It codes for CATPLYGYTF. The chain recombines TRBV6-4 with TRBJ1-2; D remains unclear. The V gene lost 10 bases and the J gene lost 4 bases, with 7 bases spanning the gap. Germline assignment: CDR1 MRHNA and CDR2 SNTAGT. This CDR3 has 10 amino acids.

In this sample, this clonotype turned up a few times. The chain uses TRBV12-3 or TRBV12-4 and TRBJ1-5; TRBD1 aligns across 7 bases. The CDR3 loop spans 16 amino acids. V gave up 2 bases and J gave up 9 bases; unmatched junction bases: 13. CDR3 DNA sequence: TGTGCCAGCAGTTTATGGGGCAGGGGGTTTTTATGGCCCCAGCATTTT. Its translation is CASSLWGRGFLWPQHF.

V and J are TRBV28 and TRBJ1-2, with D perhaps matching TRBD1 (5 bases). The CDR3 consists of 16 residues. The V gene's germline CDR1 is MDHEN and CDR2 SYDVKM. Between the trimmed V and J ends, which lost 6 bases and 7 bases, there was a span of 24 bases. This CDR3 reads CASSHHGGGSSPGYTF. The CDR3 nucleotides are TGTGCCAGCAGCCACCATGGCGGGGGAAGTAGTCCTGGCTACACCTTC.